This is a list of T cell receptor beta chains from one sample in a study of regulatory T cells in long-lasting Graves disease. MiXCR, run by TCRdb on the multiplex PCR reads, gives a single entry per CDR3 protein. The top ten clones hold 12% to 15% of a sample with around 250,000 distinct CDR3 sequences, approximately 18% of them seen once. These data are also associated with another study on T cells in Graves' hyperthyroidism and ophthalmopathy.

Material: peripheral blood mononuclear cells (PBMCs), obtained at new diagnosis, from a patient treated with antithyroid drugs. These receptors originate from a woman aged 30 to 39 with Graves disease. CDR3s include the opening cysteine and the closing phenylalanine or tryptophan. A D gene is named only where the DNA matches it firmly. Only part of the rows carry a size: once, few, many, or a class if the clone is expanded.

11,NA,many,TRBJ1-2,TRBV3-1,TGTGCCAGCAGAGGAAATGGTGGCTACACCTTC,CASRGNGGYTF
15,TRBD1,many,TRBJ2-2,TRBV12-3/TRBV12-4,TGTGCCAGCAGTACCCAGACAGGGTTTACCGGGGAGCTGTTTTTT,CASSTQTGFTGELFF
13,TRBD1,many,TRBJ1-5,TRBV20-1,TGCAGTGCTTTACAGGGGTTCCTTCAGCCCCAGCATTTT,CSALQGFLQPQHF
14,NA,many,TRBJ1-1,TRBV9,TGTGCCAGCAGCGCACCAGGGTGGGGCACTGAAGCTTTCTTT,CASSAPGWGTEAFF
15,NA,NA,TRBJ2-7,TRBV24-1,TGTGCCAGGCCCCCGCTGGGGCCCCCTACCCACGAGCAGTACTTC,CARPPLGPPTHEQYF
16,TRBD2,many,TRBJ2-3,TRBV20-1,TGCAGTGCTAGGCCCCTCCTAGCGGGCCTCACAGATACGCAGTATTTT,CSARPLLAGLTDTQYF
15,NA,many,TRBJ2-5,TRBV12-3/TRBV12-4,TGTGCCAGCAGCCCGGTCTGGGACGCTGAAGAGACCCAGTACTTC,CASSPVWDAEETQYF
18,NA,few,TRBJ1-5,TRBV18,TGTGCCAGCTCACCAGTTCCCTCGGTTCGGAATAGCAATCAGCCCCAGCATTTT,CASSPVPSVRNSNQPQHF
14,TRBD1,many,TRBJ2-7,TRBV27,TGTGCCAGCACCAGGGACAGGAACTCCTACGAGCAGTACTTC,CASTRDRNSYEQYF
14,NA,NA,TRBJ1-4,TRBV20-1,TGCAGTGCTGAGCGGGGGGCGGACGAAGAAAAACTGTTTTTT,CSAERGADEEKLFF
12,NA,many,TRBJ2-7,TRBV12-3/TRBV12-4,TGTGCCAGCACCGACAGTTCCTACGAGCAGTACTTC,CASTDSSYEQYF
15,TRBD1,many,TRBJ2-1,TRBV19,TGTGCCAGTAGTAAACCGGGACAGGGGCACAATGAGCAGTTCTTC,CASSKPGQGHNEQFF
14,TRBD1,many,TRBJ2-1,TRBV12-3/TRBV12-4,TGTGCCAGCAGTTTGGAGACAGGGGATAATGAGCAGTTCTTC,CASSLETGDNEQFF
14,NA,NA,TRBJ2-1,TRBV7-9,TGTGCCAGCAGCAAAGAGACATTGGGGGGAGAGGAGTTCTTC,CASSKETLGGEEFF
13,NA,many,TRBJ2-3,TRBV12-3/TRBV12-4,TGTGCCAGCACCCCTGACGGCACAGATACGCAGTATTTT,CASTPDGTDTQYF
17,NA,many,TRBJ2-5,TRBV5-1,TGCGCCAGCAGCTTTGGAACGTTGTGGGGTTCACAAGAGACCCAGTACTTC,CASSFGTLWGSQETQYF
12,NA,many,TRBJ1-1,TRBV29-1,TGCAGCGCAACTACTGGGAACACTGAAGCTTTCTTT,CSATTGNTEAFF
13,NA,many,TRBJ1-2,TRBV11-2,TGTGCCAGCAGTTTCGGCAGCTGGAATGGCTACACCTTC,CASSFGSWNGYTF